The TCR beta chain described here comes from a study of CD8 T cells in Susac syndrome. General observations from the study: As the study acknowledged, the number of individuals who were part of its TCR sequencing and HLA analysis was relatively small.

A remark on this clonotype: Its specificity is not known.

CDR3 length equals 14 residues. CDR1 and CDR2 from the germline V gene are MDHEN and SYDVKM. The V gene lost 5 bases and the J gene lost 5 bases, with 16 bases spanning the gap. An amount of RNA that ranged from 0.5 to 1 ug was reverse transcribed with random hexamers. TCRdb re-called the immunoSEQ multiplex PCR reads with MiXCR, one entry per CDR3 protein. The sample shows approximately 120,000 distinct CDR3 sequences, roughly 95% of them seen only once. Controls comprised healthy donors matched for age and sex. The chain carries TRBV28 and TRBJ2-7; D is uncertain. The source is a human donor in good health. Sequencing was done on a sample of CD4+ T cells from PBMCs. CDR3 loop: CASSPMIPPHEQYF. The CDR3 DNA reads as TGTGCCAGCAGTCCCATGATCCCACCGCACGAGCAGTACTTC.